The 18 T cell receptor beta chains in this list originate from one sample, sequenced in a study of siplizumab effects on memory and regulatory T cells. Sequencing was performed with immunoSEQ multiplex PCR; in TCRdb, only in-frame clones are kept and a portion is missing. The repertoire holds 65,000 to 70,000 clones, with over 75% as singletons. Sequencing used Tregs sorted from blood. Every receptor here comes from a human donor in good health.

The V and J genes are TRBV7-9 and TRBJ1-2; the D is unclear. Germline V CDR1 and CDR2: SEHNR, FQNEAQ (reference sequence). Deletions cut 11 bases from V and 2 bases from J, with 12 bases between. The length of the CDR3 is 12 residues. In DNA, the CDR3 is TGTGCCCTCCCTGGTGAGAACTATGGCTACACCTTC. It is translated as CALPGENYGYTF.

J is TRBJ1-1 and V is TRBV6-6; possible D gene TRBD1, 6 bases. The CDR3 length is 14 residues. CDR1 is MNHNY and CDR2 is SVGAGI in the germline V gene (reference sequence). Deletions cut 4 bases from V and 1 base from J, with 10 bases between. The CDR3 spells CASSSGQRNTEAFF. DNA of the CDR3: TGTGCCAGCAGTTCAGGACAGAGGAACACTGAAGCTTTCTTT.

The V and J genes are TRBV27 and TRBJ1-2; no clear D gene. Looked up from germline, CDR1 is MNHEY and CDR2 is SMNVEV (reference sequence). V was shortened by 6 bases and J by 4 bases, with 12 bases between the two germline ends. CDR3 length: 13 residues. CDR3 loop: CASRPNAVYGYTF. Written as DNA, the CDR3 is TGTGCCAGCAGACCAAACGCAGTCTATGGCTACACCTTC.

V gene TRBV10-3 combines with J gene TRBJ2-7, with TRBD1 as a possible D gene (5 bases). Germline V gene sequence: CDR1 ENHRY, CDR2 SYGVKD. With 6 bases removed from V and 0 bases from J, the gap between germline ends came to 15 bases. The CDR3 spans 15 residues. The DNA for the CDR3 is TGTGCCATCAGGGCCGGTCTGGACAACTCCTACGAGCAGTACTTC. Amino acids: CAIRAGLDNSYEQYF.

The chain employs TRBV5-6 and TRBJ2-3; D may be TRBD1 (5 bases). With 6 bases removed from V and 5 bases from J, the gap between germline ends came to 19 bases. Germline values: CDR1 SGHDT, CDR2 YYEEEE. The CDR3 consists of 15 residues. The CDR3 loop reads CASTPGAGFRDTQYF. Written as DNA, the CDR3 is TGTGCCAGCACCCCTGGGGCAGGGTTTAGAGATACGCAGTATTTT.

The chain joins TRBV2 to TRBJ2-5; tentatively, D is TRBD2 (7 bases). Germline V gene sequence: CDR1 SNHLY, CDR2 FYNNEI. The CDR3 runs to 14 residues. V shed 7 bases and J shed 6 bases, with 18 bases lying between them. The CDR3 DNA reads as TGTGCCAGCACCCTAGGGGGGGCAGTAAAGACCCAGTACTTC. Its protein is CASTLGGAVKTQYF.

This clone occurred once. CDR3 DNA sequence: TGTGCCAGCCTAGGTAGAGGGGGCAAGTACACTGAAGCTTTCTTT. Amino acids: CASLGRGGKYTEAFF. V and J are TRBV6-6 and TRBJ1-1; TRBD1 matches at 7 bases. CDR1 is MNHNY, CDR2 SVGAGI, per germline (reference sequence). The CDR3 is 15 residues long. J was trimmed by 3 bases and V by 8 bases; bases with no gene match: 12.

V usage is TRBV27 and J usage is TRBJ2-1, with D possibly TRBD2 on 5 matching bases. V lost 4 bases, J lost 1 base, and 14 bases lay in between. This CDR3 has 16 residues. Per the germline V gene, CDR1 is MNHEY and CDR2 is SMNVEV (reference sequence). Written as DNA, the CDR3 is TGTGCCAGCAGTTCCCAACTAGGAAGGTCCTACAATGAGCAGTTCTTC. It encodes CASSSQLGRSYNEQFF.

The gene calls are TRBV19 and TRBJ1-2, with 7 bases identical to TRBD1. Germline trimming cut 7 bases from V and 0 bases from J; bases unmatched to any gene: 14. Germline CDR1 and CDR2: LNHDA and SQIVND (reference sequence). This CDR3 is built from 17 residues. Here the CDR3 reads CASIQPGQHATNYGYTF. Here the CDR3 DNA reads TGTGCCAGTATCCAGCCGGGACAGCACGCTACTAACTATGGCTACACCTTC.

The chain employs TRBV20-1 and TRBJ2-1, with unresolved D. This CDR3 is 11 amino acids long. Trimming shortened V by 7 bases and J by 6 bases, and 10 bases separated the two germline ends. CDR1 DFQATT and CDR2 SNEGSKA come from the germline V gene (reference sequence). CDR3 bases: TGCAGTGGTTCCCGGGCCAATGAGCAGTTCTTC. It translates to CSGSRANEQFF.

CDR3 coding DNA: TGTGCCAGCAAACAGGGGTTTGGCGAGCAGTACTTC. Its protein is CASKQGFGEQYF. This chain joins TRBV6-1 and TRBJ2-7; TRBD1 matches 7 bases. Trimming cost V 7 bases and J 6 bases; bases outside gene matches: 6. This CDR3 has 12 amino acids. Germline V gene sequence: CDR1 MNHNS, CDR2 SASEGT.

Only one count was recorded for this clone. The genes are TRBV7-8 and TRBJ2-6; D is unclear. CDR1 SGHVS and CDR2 FQNEAQ come from the germline V gene. V shed 7 bases and J shed 3 bases, with 1 base lying between them. The CDR3 totals 11 residues. The CDR3 spells CASIGANVLTF. The CDR3 DNA follows: TGTGCCAGCATTGGGGCCAACGTCCTGACTTTC.

This rearrangement joins TRBV27 to TRBJ2-1; weak D call: TRBD1 (8 bases). Germline V lookup: CDR1 MNHEY, CDR2 SMNVEV (reference sequence). The V end lost 2 bases, the J end lost 8 bases, and 19 bases lay between the germline ends. The length of the CDR3 is 16 residues. The CDR3 nucleotides read TGTGCCAGCAGTTTAAAACCCTGGACAGGGAGGGATGAGCAGTTCTTC. Translation: CASSLKPWTGRDEQFF.

This clone occurred once. CDR3 nucleotides: TGTGCTAGTGGTGGGGTCCCTCGAAGGAGTGAGCAGTTCTTC. Amino acid sequence: CASGGVPRRSEQFF. The chain recombines TRBV12-5 with TRBJ2-1; D is ambiguous. The germline gives CDR1 LGHNT, CDR2 FRNRAP. V was trimmed by 5 bases and J by 9 bases, leaving 17 bases between them. CDR3 size: 14 residues.

This clone was counted only a few times. The rearrangement joins TRBV6-1 to TRBJ1-1, with no clear D. This CDR3 has 11 amino acids. Germline V gene data show CDR1 as MNHNS and CDR2 as SASEGT. The germline V and J ends were trimmed by 2 bases and 8 bases, with 6 bases remaining between them. This chain's CDR3 is CASSEYREAFF. CDR3 DNA: TGTGCCAGCAGTGAATACAGAGAAGCTTTCTTT.

CDR3 DNA: TGTGCCACCAGCAGAAAAACCGGGACAGGGGGCGGCAATCAGCCCCAGCATTTT. Protein sequence: CATSRKTGTGGGNQPQHF. This chain joins TRBV15 and TRBJ1-5; TRBD1 agrees at 12 bases. The CDR3 consists of 18 residues. In germline, CDR1 is LNHNV, CDR2 YYDKDF (reference sequence). After removal of 2 bases from V and 2 bases from J, the junction contained 7 bases not matched to a gene. Full variable domain (remainder filled in from reference TRBV15 and TRBJ1-5): DAMVIQNPRYQVTQFGKPVTLSCSQTLNHNVMYWYQQKSSQAPKLLFHYYDKDFNNEADTPDNFQSRRPNTSFCFLDIRSPGLGDTAMYLCATSRKTGTGGGNQPQHFGDGTRLSIL.

The gene calls are TRBV5-6 and TRBJ2-7, with TRBD2 as a possible D gene (6 bases). CDR1 is SGHDT and CDR2 is YYEEEE in the germline V gene. Trimming took off 4 bases at V and 8 bases at J, with 10 bases between the two ends. CDR3 size: 11 residues. CDR3 residues: CASSGRGKQYF. The CDR3, as DNA: TGTGCCAGCAGCGGGCGCGGGAAGCAGTACTTC.

The rearrangement uses TRBV13 and TRBJ1-5; D ambiguous. This CDR3 is 14 amino acids long. The germline V gene encodes CDR1 PRHDT and CDR2 FYEKMQ (reference sequence). The V and J ends lost 6 bases and 6 bases respectively, with 15 bases between them. The CDR3, as DNA: TGTGCCAGCAGGAGGAGGAGGGTGGGTCAGCCCCAGCATTTT. As protein: CASRRRRVGQPQHF.